The rows below give T cell receptor beta chains drawn from one sample of a study of OX40 agonist ivuxolimab in advanced cancers. Profiling relied on immunoSEQ multiplex PCR, and the TCRdb table lists in-frame clones only, not all of them. The table records 75,000 to 100,000 clones, roughly nine tenths of them present only once. The input for sequencing was CD4+ or CD8+ T cells sorted from blood, taken in a trial of the OX40 agonist ivuxolimab. These receptors were taken from an adult with an advanced solid tumor such as melanoma, head and neck, liver or kidney cancer. The conserved cysteine and the conserved F or W are not part of the CDR3 here. A clone size is listed for some rows: how often the clone was seen (once, few, many), or a class if it is expanded.

v_call	clone_size	j_call	cdr3_aa
TRBV12-5	NA	TRBJ2-3	ASGLAGGPEDTQY
TRBV25-1	NA	TRBJ2-1	ASSESQAGYNEQF
TRBV7-2	few	TRBJ1-1	ASSGRAGFGNTEAF
TRBV15	once	TRBJ2-7	ATSRGPGSYEQY
TRBV27	NA	TRBJ2-7	ATGMVNAYEQY
TRBV6-5	NA	TRBJ2-3	ASRLADSTDTQY
TRBV28	NA	TRBJ1-3	ASSLGQGAGNTIY
TRBV5-6	once	TRBJ2-3	ASSRGVASTDTQY
TRBV7-2	once	TRBJ2-2	ASSWDTGELF
TRBV6-6	NA	TRBJ1-1	ASRRLYQGGITEAF
TRBV9	NA	TRBJ1-6	ASSVGGSPYSPLH
TRBV6-1	NA	TRBJ1-2	ASSRLGTDYGYT
TRBV19	NA	TRBJ1-5	ATGQKSNQPQH